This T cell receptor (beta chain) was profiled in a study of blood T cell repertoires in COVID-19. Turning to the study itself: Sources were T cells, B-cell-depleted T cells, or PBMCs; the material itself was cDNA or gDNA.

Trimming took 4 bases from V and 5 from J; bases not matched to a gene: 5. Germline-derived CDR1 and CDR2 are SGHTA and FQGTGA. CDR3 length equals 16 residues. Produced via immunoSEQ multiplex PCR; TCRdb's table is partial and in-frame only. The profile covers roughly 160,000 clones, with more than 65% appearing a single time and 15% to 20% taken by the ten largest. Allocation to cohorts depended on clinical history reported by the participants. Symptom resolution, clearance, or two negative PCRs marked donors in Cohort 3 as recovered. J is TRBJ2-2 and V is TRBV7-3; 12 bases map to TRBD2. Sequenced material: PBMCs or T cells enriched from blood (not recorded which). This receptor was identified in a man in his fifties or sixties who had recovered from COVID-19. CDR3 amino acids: CASSSLLAGGTGELFF. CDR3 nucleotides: TGTGCCAGCAGCTCCCTTCTAGCGGGAGGGACCGGGGAGCTGTTTTTT.